This paragraph covers one T cell receptor beta chain sequence. Its cognate antigen is unknown. The CDR3 is 16 residues long. Germline values: CDR1 WNHNN, CDR2 SYGVQD (reference sequence). Trimming pared 0 bases from V and 9 bases from J, leaving 20 bases between. The test was conducted at deep level. Method: immunoSEQ multiplex PCR; TCRdb's copy keeps in-frame clones and lacks some. The table shows about 2 million clones, with about 95% occurring only once. The sample is drawn from a study of shared clonotypes between healthy human individuals. Study findings and constraints: Larger richness was generally estimated for naive than memory subsets.

Terminally differentiated effector memory CD45RA+ cells were excluded from the naive CD8 cells, which were CD45RO-negative and positively selected for CCR7. The V call is TRBV10-1, the J call TRBJ1-1; possibly TRBD1 for D (5 bases). The receptor was derived from a young man in good health. The specimen sequenced was naive CD8+ T cells sorted from blood. CDR3: CASSESREVGLPKAFF. The CDR3 nucleotides are TGCGCCAGCAGTGAGTCCAGGGAGGTGGGATTACCAAAAGCTTTCTTT.